The 24 T cell receptor beta chains below come from one sample, sequenced in a study of regulatory T cells in long-lasting Graves disease. Time point reported: newly diagnosed GD, antithyroid drugs for less than 3 months. The authors made the TCR library using RNA they extracted from PBMCs. With iRepertoire HTBI primers and Arm-PCR of CDR3 regions, TCR beta libraries were built. MiXCR was run by TCRdb on the multiplex PCR reads, yielding one entry per CDR3 protein. The sample has under 300,000 distinct CDR3 sequences, around 21% seen once; the top ten hold about 14%. Sequencing was performed on peripheral blood mononuclear cells (PBMCs), taken at new diagnosis, from a patient treated with antithyroid drugs. The origin of the receptors is a female donor with Graves disease.

This clonotype has just one count. A read error is possible here, since a much larger clone lies one base away. V usage is TRBV27 and J usage is TRBJ1-2; D is possibly TRBD1 (5 bases). The V gene's germline CDR1 is MNHEY and CDR2 SMNVEV (reference sequence). The V end was cut by 8 bases, the J end by 3 bases, with 19 bases between. The CDR3 runs 15 residues. Here the CDR3 reads CASGAGTRNHYGYTF. CDR3 bases: TGTGCCAGCGGGGCAGGGACGCGTAACCACTATGGCTACACCTTC.

This clonotype occurred many times. The V call is TRBV5-1, the J call TRBJ2-2, with 10 positions matching TRBD2. The CDR3 has 16 amino acids. V gave up 7 bases and J gave up 2 bases; unmatched junction bases: 8. The germline gives CDR1 SGHRS, CDR2 YFSETQ. CDR3 sequence (DNA): TGCGCCAGCTCCCCAGGACTAGCGGATAACACCGGGGAGCTGTTTTTT. Amino acids: CASSPGLADNTGELFF.

This clonotype was seen at least ten times. The V gene is TRBV2, the J gene TRBJ2-1; 9 bases agree with TRBD1. V gave up 8 bases and J gave up 8 bases; unmatched junction bases: 10. This CDR3 has 14 residues. Germline CDR1 SNHLY, CDR2 FYNNEI. The CDR3 protein is CASGRDRALDEQFF. The CDR3 bases are TGTGCCAGCGGTCGGGACAGGGCGTTAGATGAGCAGTTCTTC.

This clonotype was recorded at least ten times. This chain joins TRBV15 and TRBJ2-1; 11 bases map to TRBD2. Germline values: CDR1 LNHNV, CDR2 YYDKDF (reference sequence). The ends lost 1 base at V and 5 bases at J; junction bases unmatched: 7. The CDR3 runs to 17 residues. The chain's CDR3 is CATSRGISGLADNEQFF. Here the CDR3 DNA reads TGTGCCACCAGCAGAGGGATTTCGGGACTAGCGGACAATGAGCAGTTCTTC. The whole variable domain, remainder taken from reference TRBV15 and TRBJ2-1, is DAMVIQNPRYQVTQFGKPVTLSCSQTLNHNVMYWYQQKSSQAPKLLFHYYDKDFNNEADTPDNFQSRRPNTSFCFLDIRSPGLGDTAMYLCATSRGISGLADNEQFFGPGTRLTVL.

This clonotype was seen only a few times. Only one base separates this from a far larger clonotype, so it likely reflects a read error. V and J are TRBV6-2 or TRBV6-3 and TRBJ2-7, with D perhaps TRBD2 (5 bases). Germline CDR1 is MNHEY and CDR2 is SVGEGT. CDR3 size: 13 residues. The V gene lost 5 bases and the J gene lost 7 bases, with 15 bases spanning the gap. CDR3 DNA: TGTGCCAGCAGTGGAGGTCCGCGGTGGGAGCAGTACTTC. Amino acid sequence: CASSGGPRWEQYF.

The chain employs TRBV5-4 and TRBJ2-7; D not certain. This CDR3 comprises 12 residues. CDR1 is SGHNT and CDR2 is YYREEE in the germline V gene (reference sequence). The V end was cut by 7 bases, the J end by 1 base, with 9 bases between. The CDR3 sequence: CASGIQSYEQYF. The DNA for the CDR3 is TGTGCCAGCGGGATTCAATCCTACGAGCAGTACTTC.

About this clonotype: At one end, the junction sequence differs from germline, possibly due to a read error. The V gene is TRBV6-1, the J gene TRBJ1-5; 9 nucleotides agree with TRBD1. Germline V CDR1 and CDR2: MNHNS, SASEGT. CDR3 length: 15 residues. The CDR3 spells CAISERQGVYQPQHF. The CDR3 nucleotides are TGTGCCATCAGTGAGCGACAGGGGGTTTATCAGCCCCAGCATTTT.

This sequence joins TRBV7-3 and TRBJ2-2; D is perhaps TRBD1 (6 bases). Germline CDR1 SGHTA, CDR2 FQGTGA. The CDR3 contains 13 residues. Trimming shortened V by 4 bases and J by 6 bases, and 9 bases separated the two germline ends. The CDR3 loop is CASSSTGSGELFF. In DNA form, the CDR3 reads TGTGCCAGCAGCTCTACAGGGTCCGGGGAGCTGTTTTTT.

In its sample, this clonotype was seen many times. The rearrangement joins TRBV5-1 to TRBJ2-5, with 8 bases matching TRBD1. Trimming cost V 4 bases and J 5 bases; bases outside gene matches: 10. The CDR3 sequence is 15 residues long. The germline V gene has CDR1 SGHRS and CDR2 YFSETQ. The CDR3 region is CASSALTGDMETQYF. CDR3 nucleotide sequence: TGCGCCAGCAGCGCTCTGACAGGGGATATGGAGACCCAGTACTTC.

In its sample, this clonotype was seen many times. The gene calls are TRBV27 and TRBJ2-7; 11 bases align to TRBD1. Germline V lookup: CDR1 MNHEY, CDR2 SMNVEV (reference sequence). V was clipped by 6 bases and J by 3 bases; unmatched bases: 4. This CDR3 has 14 residues. The chain's CDR3 is CASSPGTGGYEQYF. The CDR3 DNA follows: TGTGCCAGCAGCCCCGGGACAGGGGGCTACGAGCAGTACTTC.

This clonotype has a count of ten or more. CDR3 residues: CASSPWGANEQFF. The CDR3 nucleotides are TGTGCCAGCAGCCCTTGGGGTGCGAATGAGCAGTTCTTC. The V gene is TRBV12-3 or TRBV12-4, the J gene TRBJ2-1, with no clear D. The CDR3 totals 13 residues. Trimming removed 6 bases at V and 7 bases at J, with 13 bases between.

The CDR3 loop is CSVVEPHTQYF. CDR3 coding DNA: TGCAGCGTGGTTGAGCCGCATACGCAGTATTTT. The chain recombines TRBV29-1 with TRBJ2-3, with D unclear. The CDR3 has 11 residues. Germline values: CDR1 SQVTM, CDR2 ANQGSEA. The germline V and J ends were trimmed by 6 bases and 7 bases, with 11 bases remaining between them.

V and J are TRBV19 and TRBJ2-5, with D uncertain. The germline V gene has CDR1 LNHDA and CDR2 SQIVND (reference sequence). This CDR3 spans 15 amino acids. Between the trimmed V and J ends, which lost 3 bases and 1 base, there was a span of 12 bases. CDR3 coding DNA: TGTGCCAGTAGTATTGGGCGGCTATCCCAAGAGACCCAGTACTTC. Its translation: CASSIGRLSQETQYF.

This clonotype was seen at least ten times. The rearrangement uses TRBV11-2 and TRBJ2-3; 10 positions match TRBD1. This CDR3 is built from 17 residues. The ends lost 5 bases at V and 0 bases at J; junction bases unmatched: 8. Germline values: CDR1 SGHAT, CDR2 FQNNGV. CDR3 nucleotide sequence: TGTGCCAGCAGCCCAAGAGGGACAGGGGCTAGCACAGATACGCAGTATTTT. It specifies CASSPRGTGASTDTQYF.

This clonotype was observed at least ten times. The rearrangement joins TRBV7-2 to TRBJ2-3; tentative D call: TRBD1 (5 bases). The CDR3 covers 15 residues. Looked up from germline, CDR1 is SGHTA and CDR2 is FQGNSA. V lost 5 bases and J 5 bases, leaving 17 bases between the germline ends. The CDR3 DNA reads as TGTGCCAGCAGCCCGCGAGGCTCCACAGGAGATACGCAGTATTTT. Its translation is CASSPRGSTGDTQYF.

This clonotype was recorded at least ten times. The CDR3 sequence: CASSTQTGNSPLHF. The CDR3 DNA reads TGTGCCAGCAGCACCCAGACAGGGAATTCACCCCTCCACTTT. This chain uses TRBV7-8 with TRBJ1-6; 7 bases agree with TRBD1. The V gene end was trimmed by 5 bases and the J gene end by 7 bases; junction bases not matched to a gene: 5. This CDR3 has 14 residues. In germline, CDR1 is SGHVS, CDR2 FQNEAQ.

CDR3 sequence: CASSSGERSPLHF. As DNA, the CDR3 is TGTGCCAGCAGTTCAGGGGAGAGGTCACCCCTCCACTTT. The chain couples TRBV27 to TRBJ1-6; possible D gene TRBD1, 6 bases. The CDR3 consists of 13 residues. V dropped 4 bases and J dropped 10 bases, with 11 bases sitting between them. Germline V CDR1 and CDR2: MNHEY, SMNVEV (reference sequence).

At least ten counts were recorded for this clonotype. This rearrangement joins TRBV6-5 to TRBJ2-7; D not resolved. This CDR3 contains 12 residues. Trimming cost V 4 bases and J 5 bases, with 9 bases left between them. Germline values: CDR1 MNHEY, CDR2 SVGAGI. CDR3 residues: CASSWPNDEQYF. The CDR3 region has the DNA TGTGCCAGCAGTTGGCCCAACGACGAGCAGTACTTC.

There are many counts of this clonotype. The chain employs TRBV5-8 and TRBJ2-1; D not certain. Germline CDR1 SGHTS, CDR2 YDEGEE. CDR3 length: 14 amino acids. Between the trimmed V and J ends, which lost 2 bases and 2 bases, there was a span of 8 bases. The CDR3 DNA reads TGTGCCAGCAGCTTTCGGCAAGCCTACAATGAGCAGTTCTTC. This gives the protein CASSFRQAYNEQFF. The full variable domain, its missing parts supplied by reference TRBV5-8 and TRBJ2-1, is EAGVTQSPTHLIKTRGQQATLRCSPISGHTSVYWYQQALGLGLQFLLWYDEGEERNRGNFPPRFSGRQFPNYSSELNVNALELEDSALYLCASSFRQAYNEQFFGPGTRLTVL.

This clonotype was seen a handful of times. The rearrangement uses TRBV4-1 and TRBJ2-7; D gene ambiguous. V was clipped by 4 bases and J by 0 bases, with 10 bases between them. Germline V lookup: CDR1 MGHRA, CDR2 YSYEKL. This CDR3 comprises 14 residues. CDR3 sequence (DNA): TGCGCCAGCAGCCGACTCCCAAGCTCCTACGAGCAGTACTTC. Protein product: CASSRLPSSYEQYF.

This clonotype was found many times. The chain links TRBV27 to TRBJ2-4; maybe TRBD2 (6 bases). Per the germline V gene, CDR1 is MNHEY and CDR2 is SMNVEV (reference sequence). V was cut by 2 bases and J by 7 bases, with 18 bases left in between. CDR3 size: 16 residues. CDR3: CASSLTVGSSGNIQYF. For the CDR3, the DNA is TGTGCCAGCAGTTTAACAGTTGGATCCAGCGGGAACATTCAGTACTTC.

In this sample, this clonotype turned up many times. The genes are TRBV12-3 or TRBV12-4 and TRBJ2-7, with no clear D. Trimming stripped 6 bases from V and 0 bases from J, with 12 bases between. CDR3 size: 14 residues. CDR3 in amino acids: CASRPAARSYEQYF. Written as DNA, the CDR3 is TGTGCCAGCAGACCCGCGGCCCGCTCCTACGAGCAGTACTTC.

The table lists this clonotype with many counts. The rearrangement joins TRBV5-1 to TRBJ2-7; a weak D match, TRBD1 (6 bases). The CDR3 is made up of 13 amino acids. V lost 4 bases, J lost 1 base, and 9 bases lay in between. CDR1 SGHRS and CDR2 YFSETQ come from the germline V gene. CDR3 coding DNA: TGCGCCAGCAGCCCCAGGGGATCCTACGAGCAGTACTTC. Protein product: CASSPRGSYEQYF.

This clonotype was detected only once. CDR3 DNA sequence: TGCAGCGTACTGACTGAAACCAGCTACAATGAGCAGTTCTTC. Protein: CSVLTETSYNEQFF. This chain connects TRBV29-1 to TRBJ2-1; the D is unclear. The CDR3 loop spans 14 amino acids. Trimming shortened V by 6 bases and J by 3 bases, and 15 bases separated the two germline ends. Germline values: CDR1 SQVTM, CDR2 ANQGSEA.